Sequencing of this T cell receptor (beta chain) was carried out in a study of a mutant IDH1 vaccine in newly diagnosed glioma. The assay was immunoSEQ multiplex PCR, and TCRdb's table has in-frame clones only and misses some. Of some 33,000 clones listed, about 73% are singletons. The CDR3 sequence is 14 residues long. Germline V gives CDR1 MNHNY, CDR2 SVGAGI (reference sequence). V dropped 6 bases and J dropped 6; count of bases not matched to a gene: 10. Noted time point: week 11, during vaccination. Doses consisted of 300 ug of mutant IDH1 20-mer peptide each, paired with topical imiquimod. This clone has just a few counts. Its antigen is currently unknown.

The specimen comprised PBMCs, sampled from a glioma patient whose treatment included an IDH1 peptide vaccine. The sequence was collected from a man aged 30 to 39 with glioma. The V call is TRBV6-6, the J call TRBJ1-2; 7 bases agree with TRBD1. The CDR3 DNA follows: TGTGCCAGCAGGTTACCTGGGGACAGACATGGCTACACCTTC. Its translation: CASRLPGDRHGYTF.